The TCR beta chain under discussion was sequenced for a study of shared clonotypes between healthy human individuals. Both subsets, CD45RA+ naive and CD45RA-negative memory, were split from the CD4+ cells. This CDR3 has 13 amino acids. From germline, CDR1 is SQVTM and CDR2 ANQGSEA. With 6 bases clipped from V and 4 bases from J, the junction kept 6 bases outside the gene matches. Repertoires were generated with immunoSEQ multiplex PCR, while TCRdb's copy carries only in-frame clones and drops some. The sample lists approximately 1,000,000 clones, more than 75% seen once, with about 0.52% in the top ten.

The TCR sequence derives from a man aged 18 to 35 in good health. Some clones in this sample may be carry-over from other donors' samples. The specimen was memory CD4+ T cells from PBMCs. Stated subset: CD45RA-negative fraction. The chain links TRBV29-1 to TRBJ2-7; 10 nucleotides align to TRBD2. Here the CDR3 DNA reads TGCAGCGTAGCTAGCGGGAGAGGGTACGAGCAGTACTTC. Its translation: CSVASGRGYEQYF.